This TCR beta chain was found in a study of blood T cell repertoires in COVID-19. Study at large: Sites in the United States, Italy and Spain provided acute and convalescent COVID-19 samples. In each case, the material was cDNA or gDNA derived from T cells, B-cell-depleted T cells, or PBMCs.

The CDR3 length is 11 residues. Trimming removed 4 bases from V and 4 bases from J, with 8 bases in between. CDR1 GTSNPN and CDR2 SVGIG come from the germline V gene (reference sequence). Authors' processing steps: Reference gene primer amplification in the assay estimated nucleated cell counts. Using immunoSEQ multiplex PCR, the repertoire was profiled, and TCRdb retains in-frame clones only, with some absent. D and trimming were read from the DNA, whereas the V and J calls and clone size are those reported in that table. The sample contains 70,000 to 95,000 clones, roughly 88% of which appear only once.

The chain employs TRBV30 and TRBJ2-7; D is perhaps TRBD1 (6 bases). This sequence was found in a woman at least 80 years old with acute or convalescent COVID-19. The sample was peripheral blood. CDR3 amino acids: CAWNRGYEQYF. CDR3 DNA sequence: TGTGCCTGGAATAGGGGGTACGAGCAGTACTTC.